The 14 T cell receptor beta chains below all came from one sample that was sequenced in a study of PD-L1 blockade in urothelial cancer. Noted time point: peripheral blood 6 weeks after treatment start. Sequencing was performed with immunoSEQ multiplex PCR; in TCRdb, only in-frame clones are kept and a portion is missing. The sample shows roughly 42,000 clones, roughly nine tenths of them seen only once. The sample in question was PBMCs, obtained around atezolizumab (anti-PD-L1) treatment. Source of these receptors: a man between 65 and 80 years old with urothelial cancer.

J is TRBJ1-5 and V is TRBV6-1, with D unclear. The germline V gene has CDR1 MNHNS and CDR2 SASEGT. This CDR3 has 13 residues. V lost 3 bases and J 2 bases, leaving 5 bases between the germline ends. CDR3 amino acids: CASSDSGNQPQHF. For the CDR3, the DNA is TGTGCCAGCAGTGACAGTGGCAATCAGCCCCAGCATTTT.

This rearrangement joins TRBV18 to TRBJ1-1; 8 nucleotides align to TRBD1. Trimming cost V 6 bases and J 6 bases; bases outside gene matches: 9. Germline V gene sequence: CDR1 KGHSH, CDR2 LQKENI. There are 14 residues in the CDR3. The CDR3: CASSPTGDRAEAFF. As DNA, the CDR3 is TGTGCCAGCTCCCCGACAGGGGATAGGGCTGAAGCTTTCTTT.

The CDR3 coding sequence is TGTGCCAGCAGCTCTAGCGGGACTTACAATGAGCAGTTCTTC. The encoded protein is CASSSSGTYNEQFF. This rearrangement joins TRBV6-1 to TRBJ2-1, with TRBD2 identical over 9 bases. The V and J ends lost 6 bases and 4 bases, in that order; junction bases with no gene match: 4. The CDR3 is made up of 14 amino acids. Germline V gene lookup returns CDR1 MNHNS and CDR2 SASEGT.

V usage is TRBV11-1 and J usage is TRBJ2-3, with 8 bases aligning to TRBD1. J lost 6 bases, V lost 3 bases, and 8 bases had no gene match. Looked up from germline, CDR1 is SGHAT and CDR2 is FQDESV (reference sequence). The length of the CDR3 is 15 residues. For the CDR3, the DNA is TGTGCCAGCAGCTTTTCAGGGGGCAATGTCGATACGCAGTATTTT. This gives the protein CASSFSGGNVDTQYF. The full variable domain, completed using reference TRBV11-1 and TRBJ2-3, is EAEVAQSPRYKITEKSQAVAFWCDPISGHATLYWYRQILGQGPELLVQFQDESVVDDSQLPKDRFSAERLKGVDSTLKIQPAELGDSAMYLCASSFSGGNVDTQYFGPGTRLTVL.

The chain uses TRBV6-6 and TRBJ1-1, with D maybe TRBD1 (6 bases). Germline CDR1 reads MNHNY; CDR2 reads SVGAGI (reference sequence). V dropped 6 bases and J dropped 0 bases, with 11 bases sitting between them. The CDR3 sequence is 14 residues long. CDR3 sequence reads: CASRPDSLNTEAFF. Written as DNA, the CDR3 is TGTGCCAGCAGACCGGACAGCTTGAACACTGAAGCTTTCTTT.

The CDR3 spells CASSVVSGLNTEAFF. The CDR3 DNA reads as TGTGCCAGCAGCGTAGTGTCAGGGTTGAACACTGAAGCTTTCTTT. The chain has TRBV9 and TRBJ1-1; D may be TRBD1 (5 bases). Germline CDR1 is SGDLS and CDR2 is YYNGEE. Trimming shortened V by 0 bases and J by 0 bases, and 9 bases separated the two germline ends. The CDR3 loop spans 15 amino acids.

The chain employs TRBV27 and TRBJ2-6; D gene uncertain. V was trimmed by 6 bases and J by 0 bases, leaving 6 bases between them. CDR1 is MNHEY and CDR2 is SMNVEV in the germline V gene (reference sequence). CDR3 size: 14 residues. CDR3 loop: CASRSHSGANVLTF. CDR3 DNA sequence: TGTGCCAGCAGGTCCCACTCTGGGGCCAACGTCCTGACTTTC.

The chain has TRBV20-1 and TRBJ2-1; no firm D call. V dropped 4 bases and J dropped 5 bases, with 6 bases sitting between them. CDR3 length equals 11 residues. Looked up from germline, CDR1 is DFQATT and CDR2 is SNEGSKA (reference sequence). CDR3 coding DNA: TGCAGTGCTATCTTCCACAATGAGCAGTTCTTC. This gives the protein CSAIFHNEQFF.

The genes are TRBV28 and TRBJ2-1; 8 bases align to TRBD2. With V trimmed by 5 bases and J by 3 bases, 9 bases remained unmatched. This CDR3 region has 16 residues. CDR1 and CDR2 (germline): MDHEN, SYDVKM. In nucleotides, the CDR3 is TGTGCCAGCAGTATCCCCACTAGCGGACTCTACAATGAGCAGTTCTTC. Its protein is CASSIPTSGLYNEQFF.

The rearrangement uses TRBV9 and TRBJ2-2, with 8 nucleotides matching TRBD2. CDR3 length: 17 amino acids. The trim removed 0 bases at V and 6 bases at J, leaving 10 bases unmatched. CDR1 SGDLS and CDR2 YYNGEE come from the germline V gene. The CDR3 nucleotides read TGTGCCAGCAGCGTAGGGGGTGAGCGGGAGTGGGCCGGGGAGCTGTTTTTT. Residues: CASSVGGEREWAGELFF.

The rearrangement uses TRBV5-6 and TRBJ2-3; no reliable D call. The CDR3 covers 13 residues. Germline CDR1 SGHDT, CDR2 YYEEEE. The germline V and J ends were trimmed by 4 bases and 2 bases, with 8 bases remaining between them. The CDR3 sequence is CASSLRFTDTQYF. CDR3 in DNA: TGTGCCAGCAGCCTAAGATTCACAGATACGCAGTATTTT.

The chain joins TRBV10-2 to TRBJ2-1, with 9 bases lining up with TRBD2. Trimming at V came to 9 bases and at J to 8 bases, leaving 8 bases not matched to a gene. This CDR3 has 13 amino acids. Per the germline V gene, CDR1 is WSHSY and CDR2 is SAAADI. CDR3 sequence reads: CASKREAVDEQFF. CDR3 DNA sequence: TGCGCCAGTAAGCGGGAGGCGGTGGATGAGCAGTTCTTC.

This clone was detected only a few times. The V gene is TRBV19, the J gene TRBJ1-3, with D perhaps matching TRBD1 (5 bases). Germline loops: CDR1 LNHDA, CDR2 SQIVND (reference sequence). This CDR3 contains 14 residues. Trimming took off 7 bases at V and 4 bases at J, with 14 bases between the two ends. The CDR3 region is CASIAGSSGNTIYF. The CDR3, as DNA: TGTGCCAGTATAGCAGGGTCTTCCGGAAACACCATATATTTT.

This CDR3 is CASSSGTLNTEAFF. The DNA of the CDR3 is TGTGCCAGCAGCTCCGGGACATTGAACACTGAAGCTTTCTTT. The chain has TRBV7-8 and TRBJ1-1, with D tentatively TRBD1 (6 bases). In germline, CDR1 is SGHVS, CDR2 FQNEAQ. Trimming took off 4 bases at V and 0 bases at J, with 9 bases between the two ends. The CDR3 has 14 residues.